This T cell receptor (beta chain) was captured in a study of T cell repertoires in cytomegalovirus infection. The wider study: Both CMV infection and a matching HLA type were indicated by public TCR beta signatures.

TCRdb re-called the reads with MiXCR, one entry per CDR3 protein. Of more than 650,000 distinct CDR3 sequences in the sample, under 40% were seen once. Germline V CDR1 and CDR2: SGHVS, FNYEAQ. Trimming took 1 base from V and 5 from J, leaving 17 bases between them. This CDR3 is built from 16 residues. This clonotype was counted ten times or more. Sequenced material: PBMCs. The receptor was derived from a human donor in good health (CMV status not recorded). Some clones in this sample may be carry-over from other donors' samples. The chain combines TRBV7-6 with TRBJ2-5; D gene unclear. Written as DNA, the CDR3 is TGTGCCAGCAGCTTAGGGAACACCCCAATCTTTGAGACCCAGTACTTC. This codes for CASSLGNTPIFETQYF.